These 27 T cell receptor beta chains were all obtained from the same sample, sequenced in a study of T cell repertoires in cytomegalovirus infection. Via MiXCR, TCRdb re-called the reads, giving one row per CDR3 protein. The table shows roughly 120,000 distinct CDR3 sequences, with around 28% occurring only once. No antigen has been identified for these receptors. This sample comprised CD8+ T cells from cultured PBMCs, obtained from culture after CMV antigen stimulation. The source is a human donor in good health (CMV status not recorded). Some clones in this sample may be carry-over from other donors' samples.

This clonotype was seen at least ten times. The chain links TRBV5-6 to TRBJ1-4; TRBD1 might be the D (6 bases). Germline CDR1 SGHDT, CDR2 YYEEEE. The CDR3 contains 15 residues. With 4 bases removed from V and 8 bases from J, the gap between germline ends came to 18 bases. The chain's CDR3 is CASSPQGLESEKLFF. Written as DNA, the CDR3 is TGTGCCAGCAGCCCGCAGGGGCTCGAAAGCGAAAAACTGTTTTTT.

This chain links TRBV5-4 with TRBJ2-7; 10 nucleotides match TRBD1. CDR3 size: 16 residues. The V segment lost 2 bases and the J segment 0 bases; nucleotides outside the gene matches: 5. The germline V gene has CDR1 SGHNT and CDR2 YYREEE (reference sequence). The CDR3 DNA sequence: TGTGCCAGCAGCTTCCGGGACAGGGGTTCCTCCTACGAGCAGTACTTC. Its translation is CASSFRDRGSSYEQYF.

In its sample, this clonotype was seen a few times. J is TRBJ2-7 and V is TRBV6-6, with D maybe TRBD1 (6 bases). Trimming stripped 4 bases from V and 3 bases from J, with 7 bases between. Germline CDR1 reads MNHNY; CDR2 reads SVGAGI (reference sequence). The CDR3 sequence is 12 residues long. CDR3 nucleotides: TGTGCCAGCAGTTCAGGGGACTACGAGCAGTACTTC. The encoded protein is CASSSGDYEQYF.

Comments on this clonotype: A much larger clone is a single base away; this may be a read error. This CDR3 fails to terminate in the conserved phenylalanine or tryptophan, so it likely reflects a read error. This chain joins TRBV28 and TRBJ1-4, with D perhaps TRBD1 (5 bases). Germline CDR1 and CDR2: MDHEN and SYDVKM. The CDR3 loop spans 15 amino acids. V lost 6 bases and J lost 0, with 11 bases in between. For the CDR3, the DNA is TGTGCCAGCAGAGCAGGGTTTGCAACTAATGAAAAACTGTTTGTT. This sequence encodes CASRAGFATNEKLFV.

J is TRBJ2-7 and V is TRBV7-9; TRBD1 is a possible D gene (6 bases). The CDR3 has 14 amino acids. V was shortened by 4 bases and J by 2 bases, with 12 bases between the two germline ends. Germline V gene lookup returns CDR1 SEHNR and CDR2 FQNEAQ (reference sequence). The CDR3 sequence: CASSSQGIPYEQYF. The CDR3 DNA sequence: TGTGCCAGCAGCTCCCAGGGGATCCCCTACGAGCAGTACTTC.

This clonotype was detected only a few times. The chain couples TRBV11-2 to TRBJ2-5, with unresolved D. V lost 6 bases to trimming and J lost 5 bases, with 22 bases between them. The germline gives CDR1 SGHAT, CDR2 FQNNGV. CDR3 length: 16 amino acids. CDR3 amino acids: CASSHLPDLVVETQYF. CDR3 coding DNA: TGTGCCAGCAGTCATCTCCCGGACCTAGTTGTGGAGACCCAGTACTTC.

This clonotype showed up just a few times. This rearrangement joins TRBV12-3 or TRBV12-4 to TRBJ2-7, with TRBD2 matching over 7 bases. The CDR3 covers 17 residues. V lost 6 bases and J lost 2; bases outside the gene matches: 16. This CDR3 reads CASSPPGGGGLPYEQYF. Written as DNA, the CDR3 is TGTGCCAGCAGCCCTCCTGGTGGCGGGGGACTACCCTACGAGCAGTACTTC.

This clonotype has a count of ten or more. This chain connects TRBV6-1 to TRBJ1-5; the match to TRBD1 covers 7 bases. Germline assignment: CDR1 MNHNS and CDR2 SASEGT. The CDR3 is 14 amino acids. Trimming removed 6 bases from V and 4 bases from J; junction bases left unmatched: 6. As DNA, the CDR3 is TGTGCCAGCAGAAAGACAGGGAGGAATCAGCCCCAGCATTTT. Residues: CASRKTGRNQPQHF.

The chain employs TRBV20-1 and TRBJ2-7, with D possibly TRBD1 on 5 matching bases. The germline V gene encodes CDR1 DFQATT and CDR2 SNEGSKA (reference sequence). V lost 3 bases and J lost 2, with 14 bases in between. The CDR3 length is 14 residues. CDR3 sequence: CSASSLGPAYEQYF. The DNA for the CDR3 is TGCAGTGCTAGCTCACTGGGGCCTGCCTACGAGCAGTACTTC.

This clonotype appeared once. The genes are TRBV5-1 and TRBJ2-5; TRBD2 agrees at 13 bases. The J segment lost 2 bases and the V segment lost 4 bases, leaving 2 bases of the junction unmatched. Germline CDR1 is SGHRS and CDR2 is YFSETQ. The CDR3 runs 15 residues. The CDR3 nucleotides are TGCGCCAGCAGCCAACTAGCGGGGGGGCAAGAGACCCAGTACTTC. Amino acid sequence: CASSQLAGGQETQYF.

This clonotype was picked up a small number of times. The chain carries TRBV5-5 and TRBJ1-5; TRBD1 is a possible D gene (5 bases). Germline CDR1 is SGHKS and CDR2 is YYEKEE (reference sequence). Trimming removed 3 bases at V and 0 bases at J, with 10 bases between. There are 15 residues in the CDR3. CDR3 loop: CASSWQGNSNQPQHF. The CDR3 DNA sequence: TGTGCCAGCAGCTGGCAGGGTAATAGCAATCAGCCCCAGCATTTT.

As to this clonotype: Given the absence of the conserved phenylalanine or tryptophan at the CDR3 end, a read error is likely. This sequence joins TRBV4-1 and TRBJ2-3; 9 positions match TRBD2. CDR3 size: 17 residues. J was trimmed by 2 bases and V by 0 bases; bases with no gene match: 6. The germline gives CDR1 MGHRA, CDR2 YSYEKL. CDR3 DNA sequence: TGCGCCAGCAGCCAAGAAATAGCGGGGGCCTCCACAGATACGCAGTATTCT. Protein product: CASSQEIAGASTDTQYS.

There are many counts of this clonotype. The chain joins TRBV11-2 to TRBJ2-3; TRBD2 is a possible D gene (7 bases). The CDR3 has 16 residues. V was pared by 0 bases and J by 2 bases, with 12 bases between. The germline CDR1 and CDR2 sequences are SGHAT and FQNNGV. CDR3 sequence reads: CASSLDPGGLTDTQYF. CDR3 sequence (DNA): TGTGCCAGCAGCTTAGATCCGGGGGGCCTCACAGATACGCAGTATTTT.

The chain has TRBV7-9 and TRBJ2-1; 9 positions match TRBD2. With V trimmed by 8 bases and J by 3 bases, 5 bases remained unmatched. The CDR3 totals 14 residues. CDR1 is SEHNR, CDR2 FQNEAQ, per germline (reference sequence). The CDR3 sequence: CASSGRGGYNEQFF. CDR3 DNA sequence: TGTGCCAGCTCGGGGCGGGGGGGCTACAATGAGCAGTTCTTC. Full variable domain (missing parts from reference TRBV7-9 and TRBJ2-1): DTGVSQNPRHKITKRGQNVTFRCDPISEHNRLYWYRQTLGQGPEFLTYFQNEAQLEKSRLLSDRFSAERPKGSFSTLEIQRTEQGDSAMYLCASSGRGGYNEQFFGPGTRLTVL.

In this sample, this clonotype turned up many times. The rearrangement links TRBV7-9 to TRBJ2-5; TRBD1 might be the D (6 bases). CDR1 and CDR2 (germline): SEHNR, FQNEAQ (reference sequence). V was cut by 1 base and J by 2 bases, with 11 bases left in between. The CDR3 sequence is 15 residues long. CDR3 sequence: CASSLGGTHQETQYF. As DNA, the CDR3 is TGTGCCAGCAGCTTAGGTGGGACACATCAAGAGACCCAGTACTTC.

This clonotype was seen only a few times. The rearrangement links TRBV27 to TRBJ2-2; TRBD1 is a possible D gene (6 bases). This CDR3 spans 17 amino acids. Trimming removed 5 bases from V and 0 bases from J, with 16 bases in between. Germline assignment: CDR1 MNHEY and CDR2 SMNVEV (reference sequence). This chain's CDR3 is CASSPDQTGANTGELFF. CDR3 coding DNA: TGTGCCAGCAGTCCCGATCAGACAGGCGCGAACACCGGGGAGCTGTTTTTT.

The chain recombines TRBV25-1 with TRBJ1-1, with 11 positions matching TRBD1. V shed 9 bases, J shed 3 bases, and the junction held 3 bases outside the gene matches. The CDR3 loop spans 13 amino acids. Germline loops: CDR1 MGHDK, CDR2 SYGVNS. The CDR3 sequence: CARRDRGDTEAFF. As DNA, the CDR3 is TGTGCCAGGAGGGACAGGGGGGACACTGAAGCTTTCTTT.

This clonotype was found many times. The CDR3 is CASSLEVSGMSSYNEQFF. Written as DNA, the CDR3 is TGTGCCAGCAGCTTAGAAGTTAGCGGGATGAGCTCCTACAATGAGCAGTTCTTC. The rearrangement links TRBV7-3 to TRBJ2-1; 8 bases fit TRBD2. With 2 bases clipped from V and 0 bases from J, the junction kept 9 bases outside the gene matches. Germline CDR1 SGHTA, CDR2 FQGTGA. The CDR3 sequence is 18 residues long.

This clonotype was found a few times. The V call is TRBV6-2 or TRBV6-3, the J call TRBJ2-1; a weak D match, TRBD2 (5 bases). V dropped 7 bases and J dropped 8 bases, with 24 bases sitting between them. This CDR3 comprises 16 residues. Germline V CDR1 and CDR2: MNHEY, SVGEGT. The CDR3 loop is CASTPREREPVDEQFF. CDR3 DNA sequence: TGTGCCAGCACGCCCCGGGAACGTGAACCGGTGGATGAGCAGTTCTTC.

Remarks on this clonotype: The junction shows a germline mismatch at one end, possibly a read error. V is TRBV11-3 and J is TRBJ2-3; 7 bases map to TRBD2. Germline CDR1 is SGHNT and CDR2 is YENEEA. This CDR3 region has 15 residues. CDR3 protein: CASGLGGPQADTQYF. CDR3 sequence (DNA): TGTGCCAGCGGCTTGGGAGGGCCCCAGGCAGATACGCAGTATTTT.

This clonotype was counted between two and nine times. CDR3 protein: CASSQGYGGTYGYTF. As DNA, the CDR3 is TGCGCCAGCAGCCAAGGGTACGGGGGGACTTATGGCTACACCTTC. The gene calls are TRBV4-1 and TRBJ1-2; the D gene is possibly TRBD1 (5 bases). CDR1 MGHRA and CDR2 YSYEKL come from the germline V gene. This CDR3 is 15 amino acids long. V lost 1 base to trimming and J lost 5 bases, with 14 bases between them.

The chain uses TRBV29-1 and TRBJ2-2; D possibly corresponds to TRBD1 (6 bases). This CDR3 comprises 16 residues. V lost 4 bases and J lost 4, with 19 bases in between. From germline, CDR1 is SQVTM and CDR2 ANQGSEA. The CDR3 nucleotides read TGCAGCGTTGGCGAGATGGGCCACAGGGTCACCGGGGAGCTGTTTTTT. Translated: CSVGEMGHRVTGELFF.

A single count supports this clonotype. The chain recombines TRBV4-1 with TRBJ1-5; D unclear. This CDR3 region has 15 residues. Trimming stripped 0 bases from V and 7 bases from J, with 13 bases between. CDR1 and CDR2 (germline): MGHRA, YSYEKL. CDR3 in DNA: TGCGCCAGCAGCCAAGACAGGACGGTCGGCCAGCCCCAGCATTTT. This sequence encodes CASSQDRTVGQPQHF.

This chain's CDR3 is CASSLGGRGEQYF. CDR3 DNA: TGTGCCAGCAGCTTAGGCGGTCGAGGCGAGCAGTACTTC. The chain joins TRBV7-9 to TRBJ2-7, with no clear D. CDR3 length equals 13 residues. Looked up from germline, CDR1 is SEHNR and CDR2 is FQNEAQ (reference sequence). The V end lost 1 base, the J end lost 6 bases, and 10 bases lay between the germline ends.

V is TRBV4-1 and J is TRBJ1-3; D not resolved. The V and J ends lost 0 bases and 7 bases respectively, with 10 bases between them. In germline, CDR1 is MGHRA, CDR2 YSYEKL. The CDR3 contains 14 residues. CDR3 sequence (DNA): TGCGCCAGCAGCCAAGATATCCCCACCAACACCATATATTTT. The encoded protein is CASSQDIPTNTIYF.

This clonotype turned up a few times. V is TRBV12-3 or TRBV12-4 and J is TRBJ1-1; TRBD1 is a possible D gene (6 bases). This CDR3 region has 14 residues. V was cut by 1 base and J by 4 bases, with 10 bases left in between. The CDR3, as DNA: TGTGCCAGCAGTTTAGGCTCAGGGGTCACTGAAGCTTTCTTT. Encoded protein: CASSLGSGVTEAFF.

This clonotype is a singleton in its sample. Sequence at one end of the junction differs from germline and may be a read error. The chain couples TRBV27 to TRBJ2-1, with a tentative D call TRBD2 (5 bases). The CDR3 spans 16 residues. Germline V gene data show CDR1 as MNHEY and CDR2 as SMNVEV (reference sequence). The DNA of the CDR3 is TGTGCCAGCAGACGTCTCGGGGTGGCCTCCCACAATGAGCAGTTCTTC. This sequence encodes CASRRLGVASHNEQFF.